Below are 10 T cell receptor beta chains sequenced from a single sample in a study of blood T cell repertoires in COVID-19. Sequencing used immunoSEQ multiplex PCR; TCRdb keeps in-frame clones, though not all of them. The sample has around 100,000 clones; 85% are singletons. Sequenced material: peripheral blood. The origin of the receptors is a woman in her seventies with active or convalescent COVID-19.

This chain connects TRBV19 to TRBJ2-7; 8 bases match TRBD1. This CDR3 is built from 15 residues. Trimming cost V 5 bases and J 0 bases; bases outside gene matches: 6. The V gene's germline CDR1 is LNHDA and CDR2 SQIVND (reference sequence). This CDR3 is CASSLGQGFSYEQYF. The CDR3 nucleotides are TGTGCCAGTAGTCTCGGACAGGGCTTCTCCTACGAGCAGTACTTC.

CDR3 amino acids: CSVEGIDLQGTDTQYF. In DNA, the CDR3 is TGCAGCGTTGAAGGTATCGACCTACAGGGAACAGATACGCAGTATTTT. The rearrangement links TRBV29-1 to TRBJ2-3; D is perhaps TRBD1 (6 bases). This CDR3 has 16 residues. Trimming cost V 1 base and J 3 bases, with 17 bases left between them. CDR1 and CDR2 from the germline V gene are SQVTM and ANQGSEA.

The chain couples TRBV2 to TRBJ2-1; 12 positions agree with TRBD2. From germline, CDR1 is SNHLY and CDR2 FYNNEI. The CDR3 loop spans 15 amino acids. The junction had 5 bases not matched to a gene; V was cut back by 4 bases and J by 7 bases. As DNA, the CDR3 is TGTGCCAGCAGTGCGACTAGCGGGGGAGTAAATGAGCAGTTCTTC. It codes for CASSATSGGVNEQFF.

This sequence joins TRBV19 and TRBJ2-5; the D gene is possibly TRBD2 (5 bases). This CDR3 has 14 amino acids. V was shortened by 3 bases and J by 5 bases, with 13 bases between the two germline ends. Germline V CDR1 and CDR2: LNHDA, SQIVND (reference sequence). CDR3 coding DNA: TGTGCCAGTAGTATCGGGGTTGGAACGGAGACCCAGTACTTC. Protein sequence: CASSIGVGTETQYF. The full variable domain, its missing parts supplied by reference TRBV19 and TRBJ2-5, is DGGITQSPKYLFRKEGQNVTLSCEQNLNHDAMYWYRQDPGQGLRLIYYSQIVNDFQKGDIAEGYSVSREKKESFPLTVTSAQKNPTAFYLCASSIGVGTETQYFGPGTRLLVL.

The J gene is TRBJ1-5, the V gene TRBV28; 7 bases line up with TRBD1. CDR1 and CDR2 from the germline V gene are MDHEN and SYDVKM. CDR3 size: 17 residues. The V gene end was trimmed by 3 bases and the J gene end by 11 bases; junction bases not matched to a gene: 19. The CDR3 protein is CASSFPPGQALRQSQHF. The CDR3 DNA is TGTGCCAGCAGTTTCCCTCCTGGACAGGCGCTCCGACAGTCCCAGCATTTT.

The chain is built from TRBV7-9 and TRBJ2-1, with D hard to call. The germline V and J ends were trimmed by 4 bases and 8 bases, with 9 bases remaining between them. CDR3 length: 12 residues. The V gene's germline CDR1 is SEHNR and CDR2 FQNEAQ (reference sequence). The chain's CDR3 is CASSSPGDEQFF. CDR3 DNA: TGTGCCAGCAGCTCCCCGGGTGATGAGCAGTTCTTC. Full variable domain (rest looked up from reference TRBV7-9 and TRBJ2-1): DTGVSQNPRHKITKRGQNVTFRCDPISEHNRLYWYRQTLGQGPEFLTYFQNEAQLEKSRLLSDRFSAERPKGSFSTLEIQRTEQGDSAMYLCASSSPGDEQFFGPGTRLTVL.

The chain combines TRBV3-1 (or the pseudogene TRBV3-2) with TRBJ1-2, with D perhaps TRBD1 (6 bases). The CDR3 extends over 16 amino acids. In germline, CDR1 is LGHDT, CDR2 YNNKEL (reference sequence). Trimming shortened V by 4 bases and J by 8 bases, and 23 bases separated the two germline ends. The chain's CDR3 is CASSRALGQNYAGYTF. CDR3 in DNA: TGTGCCAGCAGCCGCGCGTTAGGACAGAACTATGCGGGCTACACCTTC.

The V and J genes are TRBV11-3 and TRBJ1-4; 7 bases agree with TRBD1. The CDR3 totals 15 residues. Germline assignment: CDR1 SGHNT and CDR2 YENEEA. V dropped 2 bases and J dropped 5; count of bases not matched to a gene: 5. As DNA, the CDR3 is TGTGCCAGCAGCTTATTCCGCAGGGGGAATGAAAAACTGTTTTTT. Its protein is CASSLFRRGNEKLFF.

The V gene is TRBV7-2, the J gene TRBJ2-1, with D perhaps TRBD1 (6 bases). V lost 5 bases, J lost 8 bases, and 10 bases lay in between. Germline CDR1 SGHTA, CDR2 FQGNSA. The CDR3 loop spans 12 amino acids. CDR3 bases: TGTGCCAGCAGCCGGACAGAGGATGAGCAGTTCTTC. As protein: CASSRTEDEQFF.

J is TRBJ1-1 and V is TRBV13; the D gene is possibly TRBD1 (6 bases). Between the trimmed V and J ends, which lost 1 base and 10 bases, there was a span of 10 bases. Germline lookup yields CDR1 PRHDT and CDR2 FYEKMQ (reference sequence). The CDR3 has 12 amino acids. The CDR3 sequence is CASSLVQGRAFF. CDR3 nucleotide sequence: TGTGCCAGCAGCTTAGTACAGGGTAGAGCTTTCTTT.